This T cell receptor beta chain was captured by sequencing in a study of T cell repertoires in cytomegalovirus infection. Study context: Both CMV infection and a matching HLA type were indicated by public TCR beta signatures.

TCRdb re-derived calls from the reads in MiXCR, one entry per CDR3 protein. The table records some 920,000 distinct CDR3 sequences, 30% to 40% of them present only once. This clonotype was found a few times. Its antigen remains unidentified. Germline V gives CDR1 SGHVS, CDR2 FNYEAQ. The CDR3 runs to 15 residues. The V gene end was trimmed by 6 bases and the J gene end by 2 bases; junction bases not matched to a gene: 5. Study-wide results and limits: CMV-specific TCR beta clonotypes restricted by HLA-C were the ones dominating the ex vivo response.

The gene calls are TRBV7-6 and TRBJ2-5, with TRBD2 matching 11 bases. The TCR comes from a human donor in good health (CMV status not recorded). Some clones in this sample may be carry-over from other donors' samples. Sequenced material: cultured CD8+ T cells from PBMCs, taken from culture after CMV antigen stimulation. As DNA, the CDR3 is TGTGCCAGCAGGGCGACTAGCGGGGCTCAAGAGACCCAGTACTTC. Translated, it gives CASRATSGAQETQYF.